The 19 T cell receptor beta chains given below trace back to one sample, sequenced in a study of blood T cell repertoires in COVID-19. Method: immunoSEQ multiplex PCR; TCRdb's copy keeps in-frame clones and lacks some. The sample records about 250,000 clones, around nine tenths being singletons. The sample comprised peripheral blood. Receptors originate from a woman aged 40-49 years who had recovered from COVID-19.

This rearrangement joins TRBV19 to TRBJ2-3; 7 positions match TRBD1. The CDR3 contains 15 residues. Germline CDR1 reads LNHDA; CDR2 reads SQIVND (reference sequence). With V trimmed by 3 bases and J by 4 bases, 7 bases remained unmatched. CDR3 residues: CASSIDDRDADTQYF. CDR3 DNA sequence: TGTGCCAGTAGTATTGATGACAGGGATGCAGATACGCAGTATTTT.

This clone was detected a few times. This chain links TRBV12-3 or TRBV12-4 with TRBJ2-5, with unresolved D. With 4 bases removed from V and 5 bases from J, the gap between germline ends came to 8 bases. The CDR3 sequence is 12 residues long. The CDR3 DNA reads TGTGCCAGCAGTTCTAACTACGAGACCCAGTACTTC. Encoded protein: CASSSNYETQYF.

The chain links TRBV11-3 to TRBJ2-5; D may be TRBD1 (6 bases). Germline V lookup: CDR1 SGHNT, CDR2 YENEEA. V was shortened by 5 bases and J by 1 base, with 11 bases between the two germline ends. The CDR3 contains 14 residues. The CDR3 spells CASSPRTVQETQYF. The CDR3 DNA reads as TGTGCCAGCAGCCCGAGGACAGTCCAAGAGACCCAGTACTTC.

The rearrangement joins TRBV10-2 to TRBJ2-1; 11 bases agree with TRBD1. Losses at the gene ends were 7 bases for V and 8 bases for J; bases not matched to a gene: 10. From germline, CDR1 is WSHSY and CDR2 SAAADI. There are 15 residues in the CDR3. Here the CDR3 reads CASNKGQGANDEQFF. The CDR3 DNA is TGCGCCAGCAACAAAGGACAGGGGGCGAATGATGAGCAGTTCTTC.

The J gene is TRBJ2-3, the V gene TRBV7-9; no firm D call. V gave up 1 base and J gave up 6 bases, with 14 bases separating them. This CDR3 comprises 15 residues. CDR1 and CDR2 from the germline V gene are SEHNR and FQNEAQ (reference sequence). CDR3 nucleotides: TGTGCCAGCAGCTTAGACGTTAGCCCTCTGGATACGCAGTATTTT. It yields the protein CASSLDVSPLDTQYF.

The genes are TRBV11-2 and TRBJ2-5; D is possibly TRBD2 (6 bases). CDR1 SGHAT and CDR2 FQNNGV come from the germline V gene. V was pared by 6 bases and J by 7 bases, with 24 bases between. The CDR3 consists of 16 residues. CDR3 nucleotides: TGTGCCAGCAGTTCATCCGCCCCGGGAGCGTTTGGGACCCAGTACTTC. Its protein product is CASSSSAPGAFGTQYF.

CDR3 region: CASRTGGREAFF. CDR3 in DNA: TGTGCCAGCAGGACAGGGGGGAGAGAAGCTTTCTTT. The J gene is TRBJ1-1, the V gene TRBV25-1; the match to TRBD1 covers 9 bases. The CDR3 is 12 residues long. V gave up 6 bases and J gave up 8 bases; unmatched junction bases: 4. Germline loops: CDR1 MGHDK, CDR2 SYGVNS.

The chain recombines TRBV9 with TRBJ2-7; no firm D call. This CDR3 comprises 14 residues. The V gene lost 0 bases and the J gene lost 1 base, with 8 bases spanning the gap. Germline assignment: CDR1 SGDLS and CDR2 YYNGEE. In nucleotides, the CDR3 is TGTGCCAGCAGCGTAGATCCCACTTCCTACGAGCAGTACTTC. It translates to CASSVDPTSYEQYF.

The chain employs TRBV7-9 and TRBJ2-3; TRBD2 aligns across 11 bases. V dropped 1 base and J dropped 6; count of bases not matched to a gene: 6. The germline V gene encodes CDR1 SEHNR and CDR2 FQNEAQ (reference sequence). The CDR3 sequence is 16 residues long. In DNA, the CDR3 is TGTGCCAGCAGCTTAGAGGTGGTAGCGGGAGGGGATACGCAGTATTTT. Its protein is CASSLEVVAGGDTQYF. The whole variable domain, filled in from reference TRBV7-9 and TRBJ2-3, reads DTGVSQNPRHKITKRGQNVTFRCDPISEHNRLYWYRQTLGQGPEFLTYFQNEAQLEKSRLLSDRFSAERPKGSFSTLEIQRTEQGDSAMYLCASSLEVVAGGDTQYFGPGTRLTVL.

The chain is built from TRBV27 and TRBJ1-6, with D perhaps TRBD1 (6 bases). The germline CDR1 and CDR2 sequences are MNHEY and SMNVEV (reference sequence). The CDR3 covers 14 residues. Trimming left V 6 bases short and J 5 bases short, with 11 bases between. The CDR3 region is CASRPGHDNSPLHF. The CDR3 DNA is TGTGCCAGCAGACCGGGACACGATAATTCACCCCTCCACTTT.

The genes are TRBV19 and TRBJ2-5; 14 bases agree with TRBD2. This CDR3 has 16 residues. Germline-derived CDR1 and CDR2 are LNHDA and SQIVND (reference sequence). Unmatched junction bases numbered 5, after V lost 6 bases and J lost 2 bases. CDR3 sequence: CASRGTSGSGQETQYF. The CDR3 region has the DNA TGTGCCAGTAGGGGGACTAGCGGGAGCGGGCAAGAGACCCAGTACTTC.

The V gene is TRBV28, the J gene TRBJ2-5, with 14 bases lining up with TRBD2. The CDR3 sequence is 18 residues long. Looked up from germline, CDR1 is MDHEN and CDR2 is SYDVKM. Trimming cost V 6 bases and J 1 base; bases outside gene matches: 10. The CDR3 region is CASSFGLAGGAPQETQYF. DNA for the CDR3: TGTGCCAGCAGCTTCGGACTAGCGGGAGGAGCCCCCCAAGAGACCCAGTACTTC.

CDR3 DNA: TGCGCCAGCAGCCAGGGGACTAGCGGCGAGCAGTACTTC. Translating it yields CASSQGTSGEQYF. The chain employs TRBV4-1 and TRBJ2-7, with 11 bases aligning to TRBD2. The trim removed 3 bases at V and 6 bases at J, leaving 1 base unmatched. The germline V gene encodes CDR1 MGHRA and CDR2 YSYEKL. The CDR3 consists of 13 residues.

The V and J genes are TRBV6-5 and TRBJ2-7, with TRBD1 identical over 7 bases. Trimming cost V 6 bases and J 2 bases; bases outside gene matches: 7. Looked up from germline, CDR1 is MNHEY and CDR2 is SVGAGI. There are 14 residues in the CDR3. The CDR3 sequence is CASSPTGAPYEQYF. In DNA, the CDR3 is TGTGCCAGCAGCCCAACAGGGGCCCCCTACGAGCAGTACTTC.

With regard to this clone: This sample includes further DNA sequences coding for the same CDR3. V usage is TRBV19 and J usage is TRBJ2-5; 14 nucleotides align to TRBD2. The CDR3 length is 16 residues. With 1 base clipped from V and 2 bases from J, the junction kept 0 bases outside the gene matches. Germline CDR1 reads LNHDA; CDR2 reads SQIVND (reference sequence). The CDR3 region is CASSIGLAGGQETQYF. CDR3 sequence (DNA): TGTGCCAGTAGTATAGGACTAGCGGGGGGGCAAGAGACCCAGTACTTC.

V usage is TRBV5-1 and J usage is TRBJ2-5; TRBD2 is a possible D gene (6 bases). Trimming left V 4 bases short and J 0 bases short, with 19 bases between. CDR1 and CDR2 (germline): SGHRS, YFSETQ. There are 17 residues in the CDR3. The CDR3 loop is CASSRTDSGSYQETQYF. The CDR3 DNA sequence: TGCGCCAGCAGCCGGACGGATTCCGGGAGCTACCAAGAGACCCAGTACTTC.

The table lists this clone with a count of one. CDR3 DNA sequence: TGCAGCGTTGAAGGTCTGAATGAGCAGTTCTTC. This translates into CSVEGLNEQFF. This chain links TRBV29-1 with TRBJ2-1; D is unresolved. The CDR3 totals 11 residues. The V end lost 1 base, the J end lost 7 bases, and 5 bases lay between the germline ends. The germline V gene encodes CDR1 SQVTM and CDR2 ANQGSEA.

This chain joins TRBV6-6 and TRBJ1-6, with 10 bases that match TRBD1. V trimming: 0 bases; J trimming: 11 bases; junction bases outside the gene matches: 4. Per the germline V gene, CDR1 is MNHNY and CDR2 is SVGAGI (reference sequence). CDR3 size: 15 residues. The CDR3 region is CASSYSGQGPTPLHF. Written as DNA, the CDR3 is TGTGCCAGCAGTTACTCGGGACAGGGGCCGACACCCCTCCACTTT.

The chain carries TRBV20-1 and TRBJ1-5, with 10 bases fitting TRBD1. The CDR3 is made up of 14 amino acids. Germline CDR1 DFQATT, CDR2 SNEGSKA (reference sequence). J was trimmed by 4 bases and V by 3 bases; bases with no gene match: 3. The CDR3 is CSASADRGNQPQHF. The CDR3, as DNA: TGCAGTGCTAGTGCGGACAGGGGGAATCAGCCCCAGCATTTT.